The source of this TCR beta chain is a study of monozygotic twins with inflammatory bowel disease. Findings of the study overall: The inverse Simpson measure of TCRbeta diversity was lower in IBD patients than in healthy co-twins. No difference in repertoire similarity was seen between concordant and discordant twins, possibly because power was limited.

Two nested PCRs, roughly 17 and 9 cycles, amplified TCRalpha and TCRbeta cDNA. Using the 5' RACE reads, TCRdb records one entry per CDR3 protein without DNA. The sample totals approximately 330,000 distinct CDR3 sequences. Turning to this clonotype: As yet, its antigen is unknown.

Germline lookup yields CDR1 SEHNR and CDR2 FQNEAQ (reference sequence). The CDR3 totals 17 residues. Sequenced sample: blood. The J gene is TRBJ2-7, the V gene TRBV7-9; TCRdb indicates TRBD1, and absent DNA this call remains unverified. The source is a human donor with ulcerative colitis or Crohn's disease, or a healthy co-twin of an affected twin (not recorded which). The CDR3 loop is CASSLGGVGTGYYEQYF.